The 25 T cell receptor beta chains listed next were all sequenced from one sample in a study of technical replicates of blood from several donors. Method: immunoSEQ multiplex PCR; TCRdb's copy keeps in-frame clones and lacks some. Of under 85,000 clones detected, 93% appear once; the ten largest clones hold less than 0.4%. The sequencing input was T cells isolated from PBMCs. The receptors originated from a human donor in good health.

This clone was seen a single time. This rearrangement joins TRBV5-1 to TRBJ1-2; unclear D gene. The length of the CDR3 is 13 residues. Deletions cut 1 base from V and 4 bases from J, with 8 bases between. From germline, CDR1 is SGHRS and CDR2 YFSETQ. CDR3 sequence reads: CASSLQEGYGYTF. CDR3 coding DNA: TGCGCCAGCAGCTTGCAGGAGGGCTATGGCTACACCTTC. The variable domain in full, completed from reference TRBV5-1 and TRBJ1-2, reads KAGVTQTPRYLIKTRGQQVTLSCSPISGHRSVSWYQQTPGQGLQFLFEYFSETQRNKGNFPGRFSGRQFSNSRSEMNVSTLELGDSALYLCASSLQEGYGYTFGSGTRLTVV.

The rearrangement joins TRBV9 to TRBJ2-2; 10 bases align to TRBD1. V lost 4 bases to trimming and J lost 5 bases; unmatched junction nucleotides: 17. The CDR3 loop spans 19 amino acids. Germline lookup yields CDR1 SGDLS and CDR2 YYNGEE. The CDR3 here is CASSPKAGTGDLLTGELFF. The CDR3 region has the DNA TGTGCCAGCAGCCCGAAAGCCGGGACAGGGGATCTATTGACCGGGGAGCTGTTTTTT.

The gene calls are TRBV2 and TRBJ2-1; TRBD2 is a possible D gene (5 bases). Trimming took off 0 bases at V and 2 bases at J, with 8 bases between the two ends. The CDR3 is made up of 15 amino acids. The germline gives CDR1 SNHLY, CDR2 FYNNEI. The CDR3 protein is CASSEAEVTYNEQFF. The CDR3 region has the DNA TGTGCCAGCAGTGAAGCGGAGGTCACCTACAATGAGCAGTTCTTC.

The chain employs TRBV6-6 and TRBJ2-7, with 8 bases matching TRBD2. Trimming cost V 2 bases and J 0 bases; bases outside gene matches: 3. The CDR3 totals 15 residues. Germline-derived CDR1 and CDR2 are MNHNY and SVGAGI (reference sequence). CDR3 sequence: CASSYTAGASYEQYF. The DNA for the CDR3 is TGTGCCAGCAGTTACACAGCGGGAGCCTCCTACGAGCAGTACTTC.

The chain joins TRBV5-4 to TRBJ1-2; D is unresolved. Trimming stripped 2 bases from V and 8 bases from J, with 10 bases between. Germline CDR1 SGHNT, CDR2 YYREEE (reference sequence). This CDR3 contains 12 residues. The CDR3 DNA reads TGTGCCAGCAGCTTTTCACCCGAGGGCTACACCTTC. This gives the protein CASSFSPEGYTF.

The V call is TRBV5-1, the J call TRBJ2-7; 13 nucleotides line up with TRBD2. The CDR3 runs 14 residues. CDR1 and CDR2 (germline): SGHRS, YFSETQ. V was clipped by 4 bases and J by 6 bases; unmatched bases: 4. The CDR3 is CASSTRTSGGEQYF. CDR3 nucleotide sequence: TGCGCCAGCAGCACAAGGACTAGCGGGGGCGAGCAGTACTTC.

The J gene is TRBJ1-2, the V gene TRBV27, with a weak D call TRBD1 (6 bases). Trimming took 4 bases from V and 2 from J, leaving 23 bases between them. This CDR3 region has 18 residues. Germline assignment: CDR1 MNHEY and CDR2 SMNVEV (reference sequence). DNA of the CDR3: TGTGCCAGCAGTTCTTATTCTAGTCCCAAGGGGGGGAACTATGGCTACACCTTC. This gives the protein CASSSYSSPKGGNYGYTF.

The chain employs TRBV6-6 and TRBJ2-2, with a possible D match to TRBD2 (7 bases). Germline CDR1 is MNHNY and CDR2 is SVGAGI (reference sequence). Trimming left V 6 bases short and J 1 base short, with 15 bases between. The CDR3 contains 16 residues. The CDR3 nucleotides are TGTGCCAGCAGAAGGGGGTCTAGCGGGAACACCGGGGAGCTGTTTTTT. Protein sequence: CASRRGSSGNTGELFF.

This rearrangement joins TRBV6-5 to TRBJ2-1; the D gene is possibly TRBD2 (5 bases). The CDR3 extends over 14 amino acids. V lost 7 bases, J lost 6 bases, and 16 bases lay in between. Germline-derived CDR1 and CDR2 are MNHEY and SVGAGI. CDR3 region: CASNHRGLGNEQFF. The CDR3 nucleotides are TGTGCCAGCAATCATCGGGGTCTCGGCAATGAGCAGTTCTTC.

A note on this clone: At the DNA level, this CDR3 is encoded by other sequences in the same sample as well. V and J are TRBV5-1 and TRBJ1-2; 11 positions agree with TRBD1. With 0 bases clipped from V and 4 bases from J, the junction kept 2 bases outside the gene matches. The germline V gene encodes CDR1 SGHRS and CDR2 YFSETQ. The CDR3 has 15 amino acids. CDR3 sequence: CASSLGDRGIYGYTF. CDR3 in DNA: TGCGCCAGCAGCTTGGGGGACAGGGGGATCTATGGCTACACCTTC.

The V and J genes are TRBV10-2 and TRBJ1-5; D might be TRBD1 (5 bases). Germline-derived CDR1 and CDR2 are WSHSY and SAAADI. V was clipped by 4 bases and J by 6 bases, with 13 bases between them. The CDR3 runs to 14 residues. The CDR3, as DNA: TGCGCCAGCAGTGGTCAGTCGGGGGGTCAGCCCCAGCATTTT. Protein: CASSGQSGGQPQHF.

The chain uses TRBV11-2 and TRBJ2-6; 7 nucleotides align to TRBD1. The CDR3 runs 16 residues. J was trimmed by 2 bases and V by 7 bases; bases with no gene match: 8. Germline loops: CDR1 SGHAT, CDR2 FQNNGV. In nucleotides, the CDR3 is TGTGCCAGCAACCCTTTGAGGGGGCCTGGGGCCAACGTCCTGACTTTC. Its translation: CASNPLRGPGANVLTF.

CDR3 residues: CASDNSGRAFDEQFF. CDR3 coding DNA: TGTGCCAGTGATAATAGCGGGAGGGCCTTTGATGAGCAGTTCTTC. The chain employs TRBV6-6 and TRBJ2-1; 11 bases map to TRBD2. J gave up 8 bases and V 9 bases, and 12 bases lay outside the gene matches. The CDR3 length is 15 residues. CDR1 MNHNY and CDR2 SVGAGI come from the germline V gene (reference sequence).

V gene TRBV5-5 combines with J gene TRBJ1-3; the D gene is possibly TRBD1 (5 bases). This CDR3 region has 14 residues. Trimming cost V 1 base and J 2 bases, with 7 bases left between them. The germline CDR1 and CDR2 sequences are SGHKS and YYEKEE (reference sequence). CDR3: CASSLSGAGNTIYF. The DNA for the CDR3 is TGTGCCAGCAGCTTGTCGGGGGCTGGAAACACCATATATTTT.

This clone was detected only once. The rearrangement links TRBV5-8 to TRBJ1-5; D is perhaps TRBD1 (6 bases). The CDR3 sequence is 15 residues long. Germline V gene data show CDR1 as SGHTS and CDR2 as YDEGEE. V lost 0 bases to trimming and J lost 4 bases, with 11 bases between them. The CDR3 region is CASSLVGGQNQPQHF. The CDR3, as DNA: TGTGCCAGCAGCTTGGTTGGGGGCCAAAATCAGCCCCAGCATTTT.

This chain uses TRBV12-5 with TRBJ2-1; possible D gene TRBD1, 6 bases. Germline CDR1 reads LGHNT; CDR2 reads FRNRAP. Between the trimmed V and J ends, which lost 2 bases and 6 bases, there was a span of 20 bases. The CDR3 spans 17 residues. The CDR3 region has the DNA TGTGCTAGTGGTTTGACACTCATGGGGGCCACCTCCAATGAGCAGTTCTTC. As protein: CASGLTLMGATSNEQFF.

The chain has TRBV19 and TRBJ2-7; the match to TRBD1 covers 9 bases. Germline trimming cut 6 bases from V and 2 bases from J; bases unmatched to any gene: 8. The CDR3 totals 15 residues. Germline-derived CDR1 and CDR2 are LNHDA and SQIVND (reference sequence). CDR3 sequence: CASRRDRALTYEQYF. DNA of the CDR3: TGTGCCAGTAGGAGGGACAGGGCGCTAACCTACGAGCAGTACTTC.

V gene TRBV12-5 combines with J gene TRBJ1-1, with D uncertain. The V gene lost 4 bases and the J gene lost 7 bases, with 10 bases spanning the gap. Germline V gene sequence: CDR1 LGHNT, CDR2 FRNRAP. The CDR3 totals 12 residues. For the CDR3, the DNA is TGTGCTAGTGGTTGGATGACTGGTGAAGCTTTCTTT. Translation gives CASGWMTGEAFF.

The CDR3 reads CSVASGYSYEQYF. The CDR3 DNA reads TGCAGCGTGGCTAGCGGTTACTCCTACGAGCAGTACTTC. This chain joins TRBV29-1 and TRBJ2-7; 7 bases are shared with TRBD2. This CDR3 comprises 13 residues. With 6 bases clipped from V and 0 bases from J, the junction kept 5 bases outside the gene matches. The V gene's germline CDR1 is SQVTM and CDR2 ANQGSEA.

This clone has a count of ten or more. The chain links TRBV6-4 to TRBJ2-1; TRBD2 agrees at 9 bases. Trimming at V came to 2 bases and at J to 3 bases, leaving 2 bases not matched to a gene. Germline values: CDR1 MRHNA, CDR2 SNTAGT. This CDR3 is 15 amino acids long. CDR3 sequence reads: CASSDNSGSYNEQFF. The CDR3 coding sequence is TGTGCCAGCAGTGACAATAGCGGGAGCTACAATGAGCAGTTCTTC.

This chain connects TRBV7-9 to TRBJ1-1, with 9 nucleotides matching TRBD1. The germline CDR1 and CDR2 sequences are SEHNR and FQNEAQ (reference sequence). The V and J ends lost 1 base and 13 bases, in that order; junction bases with no gene match: 4. CDR3 length: 12 residues. DNA for the CDR3: TGTGCCAGCAGCTTAGGGGACAGGGAGGTTTTCTTT. Amino acids: CASSLGDREVFF. The variable domain in full, completed from reference TRBV7-9 and TRBJ1-1, reads DTGVSQNPRHKITKRGQNVTFRCDPISEHNRLYWYRQTLGQGPEFLTYFQNEAQLEKSRLLSDRFSAERPKGSFSTLEIQRTEQGDSAMYLCASSLGDREVFFGQGTRLTVV.

This rearrangement joins TRBV7-2 to TRBJ2-1, with 9 bases that match TRBD2. CDR3 size: 16 residues. Unmatched junction bases numbered 8, after V lost 1 base and J lost 7 bases. From germline, CDR1 is SGHTA and CDR2 FQGNSA. In DNA, the CDR3 is TGTGCCAGCAGCTTAGACGGTAGCGGGAGAGTGAATGAGCAGTTCTTC. Residues: CASSLDGSGRVNEQFF.

The rearrangement uses TRBV30 and TRBJ2-5; D unclear. Matching the DNA end better, TRBJ2-7 makes the J call doubtful. The CDR3 totals 10 residues. Looked up from germline, CDR1 is GTSNPN and CDR2 is SVGIG (reference sequence). The chain's CDR3 is CAWRAYEQYF. The CDR3 DNA sequence: TGTGCCTGGAGAGCCTACGAGCAGTACTTC.

The gene calls are TRBV7-2 and TRBJ2-5, with TRBD2 identical over 12 bases. V shed 6 bases, J shed 6 bases, and the junction held 11 bases outside the gene matches. Germline CDR1 SGHTA, CDR2 FQGNSA. The CDR3 covers 16 residues. CDR3 nucleotide sequence: TGTGCCAGCAGTCAACTGACTAGCGGGAGAACGAAGACCCAGTACTTC. Its protein product is CASSQLTSGRTKTQYF.

The chain combines TRBV25-1 with TRBJ1-2; TRBD1 might be the D (5 bases). Per the germline V gene, CDR1 is MGHDK and CDR2 is SYGVNS. The CDR3 extends over 17 amino acids. The ends were cut back, 6 bases at V and 2 bases at J, with 22 bases in the middle. The CDR3 region has the DNA TGTGCCAGCAGGGAAACTGGGGCTGGGTTCCTGAACTATGGCTACACCTTC. As protein: CASRETGAGFLNYGYTF.